This entry describes one T cell receptor beta chain. The antigen is not known. The entry originates in a study of cytomegalovirus exposure and HLA in healthy donors. CDR1 and CDR2 (germline): SGHDT, YYEEEE. The CDR3 spans 14 residues. Trimming took off 1 base at V and 0 bases at J, with 7 bases between the two ends. Study observations and caveats: Cytomegalovirus status, reportedly, was diagnosed with high specificity and sensitivity by the classifier. When a later analysis compared HLA-associated TCR beta chains with equally common others, the HLA-associated chains turned out to be more clonally expanded and to have lower generation probabilities.

Amplification used 60 Vbeta primers and 13 Jbeta primers. Profiled with immunoSEQ multiplex PCR; TCRdb holds only in-frame clones, not every one. In the table there are about 170,000 clones, around two thirds of which are singletons. This clonotype was obtained from a man between 40 and 49 years old in good health and CMV-seronegative. This sequence joins TRBV5-6 and TRBJ1-1; D uncertain. The sample was PBMCs. DNA of the CDR3: TGTGCCAGCAGCTTGCCAGTCATGAACACTGAAGCTTTCTTT. This codes for CASSLPVMNTEAFF. The full variable domain, with the rest looked up from reference TRBV5-6 and TRBJ1-1, is DAGVTQSPTHLIKTRGQQVTLRCSPKSGHDTVSWYQQALGQGPQFIFQYYEEEERQRGNFPDRFSGHQFPNYSSELNVNALLLGDSALYLCASSLPVMNTEAFFGQGTRLTVV.